The clone carrying this T cell receptor beta chain occurred a few times. Its specificity is not known. An end of the junction differs from the germline gene, which may be a read error. The data derive from a study of read filtering for tumor transcriptome and immune sequencing. Study background: Transcriptome libraries were built from DNase-treated RNA.

Germline V lookup: CDR1 MNHEY, CDR2 SVGEGT. The CDR3 has 14 amino acids. Findings of the study overall: Sorted CD138-negative bone marrow cells were not purified T cells. Without single-read clonotypes, shared clonotype proportions correlated more between IR-seq and RNA-seq.

Bone marrow was sampled from every patient at the time of active disease. From 350 to 500 ng of RNA, a library with molecular barcoded alpha/delta and beta/gamma adaptors was made. TCRdb re-derived calls from the reads in MiXCR, one entry per CDR3 protein. Among about 57,000 distinct CDR3 sequences listed, approximately 15% were seen once. This chain uses TRBV6-2 or TRBV6-3 with TRBJ2-7; TRBD2 is a possible D gene (5 bases). What was sequenced was a population of CD138-negative cells sorted from bone marrow. The sequence was obtained from a donor aged 40 or older with multiple myeloma. This chain's CDR3 is CASSSRDFVYERYF. Written as DNA, the CDR3 is TGTGCCAGCAGTTCCCGGGATTTTGTCTACGAGCGGTACTTC.